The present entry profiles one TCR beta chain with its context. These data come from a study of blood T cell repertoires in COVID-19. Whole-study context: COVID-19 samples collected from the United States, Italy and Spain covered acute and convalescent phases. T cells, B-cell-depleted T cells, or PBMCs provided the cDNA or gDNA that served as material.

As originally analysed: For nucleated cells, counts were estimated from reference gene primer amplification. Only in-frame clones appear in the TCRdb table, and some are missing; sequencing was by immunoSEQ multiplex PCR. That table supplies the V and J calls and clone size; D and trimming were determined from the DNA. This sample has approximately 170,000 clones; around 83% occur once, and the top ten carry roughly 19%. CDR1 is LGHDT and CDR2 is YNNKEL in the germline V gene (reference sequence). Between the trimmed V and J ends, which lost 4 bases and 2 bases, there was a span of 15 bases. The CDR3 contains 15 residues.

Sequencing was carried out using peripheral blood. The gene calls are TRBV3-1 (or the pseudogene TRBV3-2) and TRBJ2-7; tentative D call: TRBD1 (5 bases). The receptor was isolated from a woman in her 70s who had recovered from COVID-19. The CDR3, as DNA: TGTGCCAGCAGCCCACCTACAGGATACCCCTACGAGCAGTACTTC. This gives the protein CASSPPTGYPYEQYF.